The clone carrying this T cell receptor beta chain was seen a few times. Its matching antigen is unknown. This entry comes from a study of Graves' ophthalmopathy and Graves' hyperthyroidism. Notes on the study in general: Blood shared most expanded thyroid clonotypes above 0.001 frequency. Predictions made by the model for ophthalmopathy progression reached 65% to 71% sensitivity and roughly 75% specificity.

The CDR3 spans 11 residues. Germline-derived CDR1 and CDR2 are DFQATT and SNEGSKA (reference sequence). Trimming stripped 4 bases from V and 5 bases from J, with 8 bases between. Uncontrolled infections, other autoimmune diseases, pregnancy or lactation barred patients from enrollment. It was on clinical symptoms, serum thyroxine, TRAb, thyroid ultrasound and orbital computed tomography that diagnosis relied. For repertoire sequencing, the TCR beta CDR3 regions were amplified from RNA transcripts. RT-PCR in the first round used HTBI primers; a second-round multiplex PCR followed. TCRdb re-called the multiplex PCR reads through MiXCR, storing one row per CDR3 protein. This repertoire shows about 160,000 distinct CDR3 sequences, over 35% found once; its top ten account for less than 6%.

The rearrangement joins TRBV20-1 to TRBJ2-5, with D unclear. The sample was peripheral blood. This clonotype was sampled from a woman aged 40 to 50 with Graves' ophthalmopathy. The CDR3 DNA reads TGCAGTGCTAACTCTGTGGAGACCCAGTACTTC. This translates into CSANSVETQYF.